The present T cell receptor (beta chain) was sequenced within a study of identical twins. The CDR3 loop spans 13 amino acids. Germline lookup yields CDR1 SQVTM and CDR2 ANQGSEA. Trimming removed 3 bases from V and 2 bases from J, with 9 bases in between. Notes on the study in general: The presence of invariant MAIT and iNKT cells could partly confound analyses of zero-insertion sequences.

The authors used template switching to add a universal primer site and gave cDNA unique molecular identifiers. One entry per CDR3 protein, called by TCRdb with MiXCR from the 5' RACE reads. The sample includes 350,000 to 450,000 distinct CDR3 sequences, about a fifth seen only once; the top ten take approximately 12%. Concerning this clonotype itself: Its specificity is not known.

What was sequenced was naive T cells sorted from blood. This receptor was identified in a man aged 50 to 59 in good health. The rearrangement uses TRBV29-1 and TRBJ2-3; a possible D gene is TRBD2 (6 bases). The CDR3 region is CSVDGGTTDTQYF. CDR3 in DNA: TGCAGCGTTGATGGGGGGACCACAGATACGCAGTATTTT.